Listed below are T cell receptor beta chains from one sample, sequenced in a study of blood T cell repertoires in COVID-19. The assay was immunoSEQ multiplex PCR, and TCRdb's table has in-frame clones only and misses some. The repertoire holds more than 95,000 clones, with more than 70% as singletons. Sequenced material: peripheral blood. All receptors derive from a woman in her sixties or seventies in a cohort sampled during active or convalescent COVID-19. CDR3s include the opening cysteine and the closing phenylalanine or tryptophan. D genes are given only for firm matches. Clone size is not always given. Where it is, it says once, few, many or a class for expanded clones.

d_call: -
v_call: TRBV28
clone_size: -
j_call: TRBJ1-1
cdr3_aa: CASSLSRNTEAFF
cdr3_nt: TGTGCCAGCAGTTTATCGAGGAACACTGAAGCTTTCTTT

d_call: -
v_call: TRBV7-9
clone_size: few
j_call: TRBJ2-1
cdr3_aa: CASSVYYNEQFF
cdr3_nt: TGTGCCAGCAGCGTTTATTACAATGAGCAGTTCTTC

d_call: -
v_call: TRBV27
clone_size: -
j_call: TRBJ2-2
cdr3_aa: CASSPYIAGELFF
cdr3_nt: TGTGCCAGCAGTCCCTATATCGCCGGGGAGCTGTTTTTT

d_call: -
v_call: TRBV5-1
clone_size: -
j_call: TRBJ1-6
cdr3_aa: CASSLDGGSSYNSPLHF
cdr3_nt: TGCGCCAGCAGCTTGGACGGGGGGAGCTCCTATAATTCACCCCTCCACTTT

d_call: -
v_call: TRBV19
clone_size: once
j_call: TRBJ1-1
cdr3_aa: CASRRSQDLIYEAFF
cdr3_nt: TGTGCCAGTAGGAGGTCTCAAGATCTGATTTACGAAGCTTTCTTT

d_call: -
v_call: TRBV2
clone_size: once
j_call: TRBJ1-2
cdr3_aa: CASRSSPGGSYGYTF
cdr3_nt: TGTGCCAGCAGGTCCTCTCCCGGGGGTTCCTATGGCTACACCTTC

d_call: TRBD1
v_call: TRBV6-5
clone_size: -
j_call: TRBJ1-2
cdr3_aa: CASSLGTGRLGGYTF
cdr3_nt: TGTGCCAGCAGTCTGGGGACAGGGAGGCTCGGAGGCTACACCTTC

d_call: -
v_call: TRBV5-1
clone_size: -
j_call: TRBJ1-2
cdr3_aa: CASSLVAGNNYGYTF
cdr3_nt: TGCGCCAGCAGCTTGGTCGCAGGGAATAACTATGGCTACACCTTC

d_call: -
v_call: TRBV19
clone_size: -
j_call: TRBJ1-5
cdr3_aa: CASTKSWGGSQPQHF
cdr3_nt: TGTGCCAGTACCAAATCATGGGGGGGAAGCCAGCCCCAGCATTTT

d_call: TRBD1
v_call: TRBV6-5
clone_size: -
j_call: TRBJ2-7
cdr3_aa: CASSLGQAQWYEQYF
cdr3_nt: TGTGCCAGCAGTTTAGGACAGGCCCAGTGGTACGAGCAGTACTTC

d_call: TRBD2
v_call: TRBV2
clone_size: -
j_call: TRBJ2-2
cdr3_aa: CASSEGLRGGQTGELFF
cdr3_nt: TGTGCCAGCAGTGAGGGCTTGCGGGGGGGCCAAACCGGGGAGCTGTTTTTT

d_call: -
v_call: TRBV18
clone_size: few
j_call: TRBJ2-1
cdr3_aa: CASSPRAGSYNEQFF
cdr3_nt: TGTGCCAGCTCACCACGGGCGGGATCCTACAATGAGCAGTTCTTC

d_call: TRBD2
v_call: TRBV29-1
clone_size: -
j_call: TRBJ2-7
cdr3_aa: CSANGLAGSYEQYF
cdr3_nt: TGCAGCGCCAACGGACTAGCGGGCAGCTACGAGCAGTACTTC

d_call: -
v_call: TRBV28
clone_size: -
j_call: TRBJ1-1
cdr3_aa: CASSPARWTEAFF
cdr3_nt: TGTGCCAGCAGTCCTGCGAGGTGGACTGAAGCTTTCTTT

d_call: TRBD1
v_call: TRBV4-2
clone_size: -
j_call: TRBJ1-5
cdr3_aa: CASSQDRQGANQPQHF
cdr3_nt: TGTGCCAGCAGCCAAGATCGCCAGGGGGCTAATCAGCCCCAGCATTTT

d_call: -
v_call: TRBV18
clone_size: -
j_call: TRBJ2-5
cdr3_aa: CASSTEYQETQYF
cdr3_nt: TGTGCCAGCTCCACAGAGTACCAAGAGACCCAGTACTTC

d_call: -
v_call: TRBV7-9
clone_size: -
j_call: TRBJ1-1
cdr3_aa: CASSSRGSPEAFF
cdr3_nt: TGTGCCAGCAGCTCGAGGGGGTCCCCTGAAGCTTTCTTT

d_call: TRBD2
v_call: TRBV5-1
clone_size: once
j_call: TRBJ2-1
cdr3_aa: CASSLSGTSYNEQFF
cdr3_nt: TGCGCCAGCAGCCTTAGCGGGACTTCCTACAATGAGCAGTTCTTC

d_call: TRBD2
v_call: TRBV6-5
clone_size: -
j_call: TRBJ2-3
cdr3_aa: CASSWTGGLTDTQYF
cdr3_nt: TGTGCCAGCAGCTGGACGGGGGGGCTGACAGATACGCAGTATTTT

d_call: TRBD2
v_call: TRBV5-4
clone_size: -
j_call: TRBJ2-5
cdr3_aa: CASSPGGVGETQYF
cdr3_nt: TGTGCCAGCAGCCCCGGGGGGGTGGGAGAGACCCAGTACTTC

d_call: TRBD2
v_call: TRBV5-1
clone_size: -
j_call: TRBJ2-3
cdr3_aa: CASSLVGRGDPTDTQYF
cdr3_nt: TGCGCCAGCAGCTTGGTAGGGCGGGGGGACCCCACAGATACGCAGTATTTT

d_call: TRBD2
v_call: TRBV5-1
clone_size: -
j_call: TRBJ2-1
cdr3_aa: CASSLTGGGSSYNEQFF
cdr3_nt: TGCGCCAGCAGCTTGACGGGGGGAGGGAGCTCCTACAATGAGCAGTTCTTC

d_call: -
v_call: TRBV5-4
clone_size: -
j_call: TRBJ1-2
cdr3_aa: CASSLERQDSRGYTF
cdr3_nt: TGTGCCAGCAGCTTGGAGAGACAGGACTCCCGGGGCTACACCTTC

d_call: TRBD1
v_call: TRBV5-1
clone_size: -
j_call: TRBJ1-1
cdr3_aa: CASSFTGGNTEAFF
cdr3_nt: TGCGCCAGCAGCTTTACAGGGGGAAACACTGAAGCTTTCTTT

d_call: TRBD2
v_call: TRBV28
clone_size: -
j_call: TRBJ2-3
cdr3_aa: CASSQPSGKDTQYF
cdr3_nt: TGTGCCAGCAGTCAACCTAGCGGGAAAGATACGCAGTATTTT

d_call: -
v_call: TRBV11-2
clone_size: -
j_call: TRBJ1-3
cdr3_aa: CASSPQFMRRRSRGNTIYF
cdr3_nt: TGTGCCAGCAGCCCGCAGTTTATGAGACGAAGGAGTAGGGGAAACACCATATATTTT

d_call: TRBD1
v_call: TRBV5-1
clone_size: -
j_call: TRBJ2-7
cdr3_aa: CASSLGRGRDEQYF
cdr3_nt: TGCGCCAGCAGCTTGGGCAGGGGGCGAGACGAGCAGTACTTC

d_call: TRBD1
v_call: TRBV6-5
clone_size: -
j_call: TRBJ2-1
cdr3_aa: CASRDRVGEQFF
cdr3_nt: TGTGCCAGCCGGGACAGGGTCGGTGAGCAGTTCTTC

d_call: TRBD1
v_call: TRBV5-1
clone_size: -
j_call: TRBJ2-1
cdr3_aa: CASSWDSLEQFF
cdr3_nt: TGCGCCAGCAGCTGGGACAGTTTAGAGCAGTTCTTC

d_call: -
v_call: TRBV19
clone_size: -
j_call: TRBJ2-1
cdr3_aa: CASSAQGVQPGEQFF
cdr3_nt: TGTGCCAGTAGTGCTCAAGGGGTACAGCCCGGTGAGCAGTTCTTC

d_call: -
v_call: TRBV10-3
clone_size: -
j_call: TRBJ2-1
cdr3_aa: CAISDARGGRNEQFF
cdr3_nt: TGTGCCATCAGTGACGCGAGGGGGGGTCGGAATGAGCAGTTCTTC

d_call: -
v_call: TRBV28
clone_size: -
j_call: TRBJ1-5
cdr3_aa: CASIEAGANQPQHF
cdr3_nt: TGTGCCAGCATTGAGGCAGGGGCTAATCAGCCCCAGCATTTT

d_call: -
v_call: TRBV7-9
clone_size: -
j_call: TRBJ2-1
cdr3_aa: CASSLGGGTNEQFF
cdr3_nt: TGTGCCAGCAGCTTAGGGGGAGGTACCAATGAGCAGTTCTTC

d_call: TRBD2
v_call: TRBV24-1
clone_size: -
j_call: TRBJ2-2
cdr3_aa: CATSGVLAANTGELFF
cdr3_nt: TGTGCCACCAGTGGGGTGCTAGCGGCGAACACCGGGGAGCTGTTTTTT

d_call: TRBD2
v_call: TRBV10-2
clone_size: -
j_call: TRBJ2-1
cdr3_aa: CASSLASGFVNEQFF
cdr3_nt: TGCGCCAGCAGCCTAGCTAGCGGGTTTGTCAATGAGCAGTTCTTC

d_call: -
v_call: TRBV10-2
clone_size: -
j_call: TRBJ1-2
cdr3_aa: CASTSSRTGGYTF
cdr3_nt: TGCGCCAGCACCTCAAGCAGGACGGGGGGCTACACCTTC

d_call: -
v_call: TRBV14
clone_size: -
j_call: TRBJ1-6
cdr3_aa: CASSQDYGNSPLHF
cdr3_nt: TGTGCCAGCAGCCAAGATTACGGGAATTCACCCCTCCACTTT

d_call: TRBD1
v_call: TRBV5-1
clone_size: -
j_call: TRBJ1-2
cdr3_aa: CASSPGQGYGYTF
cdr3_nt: TGCGCCAGCAGCCCGGGACAGGGATATGGCTACACCTTC

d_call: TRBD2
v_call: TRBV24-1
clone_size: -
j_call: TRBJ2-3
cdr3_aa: CATSGGLAGETQYF
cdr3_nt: TGTGCCACCAGTGGGGGACTAGCGGGAGAGACGCAGTATTTT